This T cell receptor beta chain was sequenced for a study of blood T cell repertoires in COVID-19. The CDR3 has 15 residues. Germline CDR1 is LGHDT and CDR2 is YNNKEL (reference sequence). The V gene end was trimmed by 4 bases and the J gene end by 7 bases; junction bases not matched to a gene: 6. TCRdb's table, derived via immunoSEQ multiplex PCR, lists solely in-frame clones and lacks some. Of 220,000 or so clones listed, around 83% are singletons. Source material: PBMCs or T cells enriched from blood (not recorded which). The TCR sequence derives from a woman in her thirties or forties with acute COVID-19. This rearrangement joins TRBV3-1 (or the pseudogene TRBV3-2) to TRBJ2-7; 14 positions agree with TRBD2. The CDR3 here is CASSRLAGGPGEQYF. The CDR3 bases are TGTGCCAGCAGCCGACTAGCGGGAGGGCCTGGTGAGCAGTACTTC.